These 24 T cell receptor beta chains came from one sample sequenced in a study of beta chain features in type 1 diabetes. Isolated RNA was reverse transcribed in full, so expressed TCRB transcripts were sequenced. Assay used: immunoSEQ multiplex PCR; TCRdb lists only in-frame clones, some missing. The repertoire holds 430,000 or so clones, with about 10% as singletons. The sequencing input was naive CD4+ T cells from blood. The source is a woman between 18 and 30 years old in good health.

The sample holds a few counts of this clone. V and J are TRBV7-3 and TRBJ2-3; D uncertain. This CDR3 region has 15 residues. V was trimmed by 2 bases and J by 0 bases, leaving 9 bases between them. Germline CDR1 reads SGHTA; CDR2 reads FQGTGA. The chain's CDR3 is CASSLVLGSTDTQYF. As DNA, the CDR3 is TGTGCCAGCAGCTTAGTGCTAGGGAGCACAGATACGCAGTATTTT.

V and J are TRBV7-3 and TRBJ2-5; no clear D. Germline CDR1 is SGHTA and CDR2 is FQGTGA. V lost 5 bases and J lost 3, with 10 bases in between. The CDR3 runs to 13 residues. CDR3 in DNA: TGTGCCAGCAGCCCTGGAAACAAAGAGACCCAGTACTTC. This translates into CASSPGNKETQYF.

The chain links TRBV7-2 to TRBJ1-1; 9 positions match TRBD1. With V trimmed by 6 bases and J by 10 bases, 12 bases remained unmatched. CDR1 and CDR2 (germline): SGHTA, FQGNSA. The CDR3 consists of 14 residues. This chain's CDR3 is CASSWGQGGFPAFF. The CDR3 DNA is TGTGCCAGCAGTTGGGGACAGGGTGGCTTTCCAGCTTTCTTT.

The chain couples TRBV29-1 to TRBJ1-3; D is undetermined. Trimming took off 4 bases at V and 3 bases at J, with 10 bases between the two ends. Per germline, CDR1 SQVTM and CDR2 ANQGSEA. The CDR3 has 13 amino acids. The CDR3 here is CSVAEGSGNTIYF. The CDR3 DNA reads TGCAGCGTTGCTGAGGGAAGTGGAAACACCATATATTTT.

This chain joins TRBV7-9 and TRBJ2-5; D perhaps matches TRBD2 (5 bases). Germline loops: CDR1 SEHNR, CDR2 FQNEAQ (reference sequence). This CDR3 region has 18 residues. Trimming left V 5 bases short and J 5 bases short, with 27 bases between. CDR3 loop: CASSPGRRADRMGETQYF. The CDR3 nucleotides read TGTGCCAGCAGCCCCGGTCGACGAGCGGACCGCATGGGGGAGACCCAGTACTTC. The complete variable domain, with remaining parts taken from reference TRBV7-9 and TRBJ2-5, reads DTGVSQNPRHKITKRGQNVTFRCDPISEHNRLYWYRQTLGQGPEFLTYFQNEAQLEKSRLLSDRFSAERPKGSFSTLEIQRTEQGDSAMYLCASSPGRRADRMGETQYFGPGTRLLVL.

This clone was observed a few times. This chain joins TRBV6-1 and TRBJ2-1, with D hard to call. This CDR3 has 11 residues. Per germline, CDR1 MNHNS and CDR2 SASEGT. Trimming took off 6 bases at V and 4 bases at J, with 4 bases between the two ends. In DNA, the CDR3 is TGTGCCAGCAGGACGTACAATGAGCAGTTCTTC. This gives the protein CASRTYNEQFF.

This clone was picked up a small number of times. The chain employs TRBV9 and TRBJ2-1, with D unresolved. The V end was cut by 4 bases, the J end by 8 bases, with 13 bases between. In germline, CDR1 is SGDLS, CDR2 YYNGEE. The CDR3 length is 13 residues. The CDR3 DNA follows: TGTGCCAGCAGCCCTCCCCCGGTGGATGAGCAGTTCTTC. Its translation is CASSPPPVDEQFF.

There are a few counts of this clone. This same CDR3 is encoded by further DNA sequences in the sample. The chain recombines TRBV15 with TRBJ1-4; 7 bases match TRBD1. Germline V gene data show CDR1 as LNHNV and CDR2 as YYDKDF (reference sequence). This CDR3 region has 14 residues. The J segment lost 7 bases and the V segment lost 1 base, leaving 3 bases of the junction unmatched. The CDR3 DNA sequence: TGTGCCACCAGCAGAGGACAGGGCGGTGAAAAACTGTTTTTT. Residues: CATSRGQGGEKLFF.

This clone was seen a handful of times. V usage is TRBV14 and J usage is TRBJ1-1; D unclear. Germline values: CDR1 SGHDN, CDR2 FVKESK. Between the trimmed V and J ends, which lost 6 bases and 11 bases, there was a span of 19 bases. The CDR3 consists of 13 residues. CDR3 amino acids: CASSLLPAGQAFF. The CDR3 DNA follows: TGTGCCAGCAGTCTACTACCCGCGGGCCAGGCTTTCTTT.

The chain links TRBV19 to TRBJ2-5, with D possibly being TRBD1 (6 bases). CDR1 is LNHDA and CDR2 is SQIVND in the germline V gene (reference sequence). The CDR3 runs 13 residues. Trimming took off 8 bases at V and 4 bases at J, with 14 bases between the two ends. The CDR3 spells CASSRQEGETQYF. The CDR3 DNA is TGTGCCAGTTCCCGACAGGAAGGAGAGACCCAGTACTTC. Supplemented by reference TRBV19 and TRBJ2-5, the full variable domain reads DGGITQSPKYLFRKEGQNVTLSCEQNLNHDAMYWYRQDPGQGLRLIYYSQIVNDFQKGDIAEGYSVSREKKESFPLTVTSAQKNPTAFYLCASSRQEGETQYFGPGTRLLVL.

This clone was picked up many times. The chain is built from TRBV10-3 and TRBJ2-5, with D possibly being TRBD1 or TRBD2 (6 bases each). The V gene lost 10 bases and the J gene lost 7 bases, with 22 bases spanning the gap. Germline V gene sequence: CDR1 ENHRY, CDR2 SYGVKD. This CDR3 spans 14 amino acids. The CDR3 is CATHGGYGTPTQYF. In DNA, the CDR3 is TGTGCCACCCACGGGGGCTATGGCACACCGACCCAGTACTTC.

This chain's CDR3 is CASSLDVGSNEKLFF. CDR3 coding DNA: TGCGCCAGCAGCTTGGACGTGGGGAGCAATGAAAAACTGTTTTTT. The rearrangement uses TRBV5-1 and TRBJ1-4; no reliable D call. Looked up from germline, CDR1 is SGHRS and CDR2 is YFSETQ. With 0 bases removed from V and 5 bases from J, the gap between germline ends came to 11 bases. This CDR3 is built from 15 residues.

The gene calls are TRBV19 and TRBJ2-2; either TRBD1 or TRBD2 may supply D (6 bases each). Trimming cost V 3 bases and J 7 bases, with 12 bases left between them. This CDR3 comprises 14 residues. The germline CDR1 and CDR2 sequences are LNHDA and SQIVND (reference sequence). This CDR3 reads CASSISRGGGELFF. Written as DNA, the CDR3 is TGTGCCAGTAGTATCTCCAGGGGAGGCGGGGAGCTGTTTTTT.

The CDR3, as DNA: TGTGCCAGCAGTGATGGGACAGGTTATTCTAGCAATCAGCCCCAGCATTTT. It is translated as CASSDGTGYSSNQPQHF. The chain uses TRBV6-1 and TRBJ1-5; TRBD1 matches at 8 bases. CDR3 length: 17 residues. The trim removed 3 bases at V and 0 bases at J, leaving 7 bases unmatched. Germline loops: CDR1 MNHNS, CDR2 SASEGT.

This clone showed up just a few times. The gene calls are TRBV4-2 and TRBJ2-7, with 10 nucleotides matching TRBD2. The CDR3 covers 16 residues. Germline values: CDR1 LGHNA, CDR2 YNFKEQ. V shed 0 bases, J shed 6 bases, and the junction held 8 bases outside the gene matches. CDR3 sequence: CASSQDPSGRVFEQYF. The CDR3 DNA reads as TGTGCCAGCAGCCAAGACCCCAGCGGGAGGGTTTTCGAGCAGTACTTC.

The chain uses TRBV19 and TRBJ1-1; TRBD1 matches at 9 bases. CDR1 and CDR2 from the germline V gene are LNHDA and SQIVND (reference sequence). V lost 8 bases, J lost 1 base, and 2 bases stayed unmatched. The CDR3 is 13 residues long. CDR3 protein: CASQGQGNTEAFF. The CDR3 coding sequence is TGTGCCAGTCAGGGACAGGGGAACACTGAAGCTTTCTTT.

The rearrangement joins TRBV5-1 to TRBJ1-5; TRBD1 matches 9 bases. This CDR3 region has 16 residues. V lost 3 bases, J lost 2 bases, and 6 bases stayed unmatched. Germline V CDR1 and CDR2: SGHRS, YFSETQ. The CDR3 loop reads CASSYGTGNGNQPQHF. As DNA, the CDR3 is TGCGCCAGCAGCTACGGGACAGGGAACGGCAATCAGCCCCAGCATTTT.

This sequence joins TRBV7-6 and TRBJ1-2; the D is unclear. With 4 bases removed from V and 3 bases from J, the gap between germline ends came to 15 bases. Germline CDR1 is SGHVS and CDR2 is FNYEAQ. The CDR3 loop spans 15 amino acids. The CDR3 DNA reads as TGTGCCAGCAGCTCATGGGCCCACCGCGACTATGGCTACACCTTC. This gives the protein CASSSWAHRDYGYTF.

This clone was detected a few times. The chain couples TRBV29-1 to TRBJ1-1; D may be TRBD1 (6 bases). CDR1 is SQVTM and CDR2 is ANQGSEA in the germline V gene. This CDR3 spans 14 amino acids. Between the trimmed V and J ends, which lost 5 bases and 6 bases, there was a span of 19 bases. CDR3 sequence (DNA): TGCAGCGTTAGTCCCTCTACAGGGCTGCCTGAAGCTTTCTTT. This gives the protein CSVSPSTGLPEAFF.

This clone was counted between two and nine times. The J gene is TRBJ2-7, the V gene TRBV10-3; possible D gene TRBD2, 6 bases. Trimming removed 4 bases at V and 7 bases at J, with 20 bases between. The CDR3 loop spans 15 amino acids. CDR1 is ENHRY, CDR2 SYGVKD, per germline. For the CDR3, the DNA is TGTGCCATCAGTGTCCAGGGCAGGGCGGGGAGTGAGCAGTACTTC. This encodes CAISVQGRAGSEQYF.

This clone showed up just a few times. The chain has TRBV28 and TRBJ1-4; D gene unclear. The CDR3 length is 14 residues. The ends were cut back, 5 bases at V and 8 bases at J, with 15 bases in the middle. Germline V gene lookup returns CDR1 MDHEN and CDR2 SYDVKM. CDR3 coding DNA: TGTGCCAGCAGTCCAGCAGTCGTCGGCGAAAAACTGTTTTTT. Translating gives CASSPAVVGEKLFF.

This clone was detected only a few times. The V and J genes are TRBV9 and TRBJ2-7; possible D gene TRBD1, 6 bases. The CDR3 contains 14 residues. Germline V gene sequence: CDR1 SGDLS, CDR2 YYNGEE. The V gene lost 1 base and the J gene lost 2 bases, with 10 bases spanning the gap. Here the CDR3 reads CASSVRAGAYEQYF. Here the CDR3 DNA reads TGTGCCAGCAGCGTACGAGCAGGGGCCTACGAGCAGTACTTC. Complete variable domain (other parts from reference TRBV9 and TRBJ2-7): DSGVTQTPKHLITATGQRVTLRCSPRSGDLSVYWYQQSLDQGLQFLIQYYNGEERAKGNILERFSAQQFPDLHSELNLSSLELGDSALYFCASSVRAGAYEQYFGPGTRLTVT.

The chain recombines TRBV7-2 with TRBJ2-5; perhaps D is TRBD1 or TRBD2 (6 bases each). V was cut by 4 bases and J by 5 bases, with 8 bases left in between. Germline V gene sequence: CDR1 SGHTA, CDR2 FQGNSA. The CDR3 runs 12 residues. The CDR3 bases are TGTGCCAGCAGCTGGAGGGGGGAGACCCAGTACTTC. This gives the protein CASSWRGETQYF.

This clone came up a few times. The V and J genes are TRBV21-1 and TRBJ1-1; the table calls TRBD1, which could not be checked here. TRBV21-1 is listed as a pseudogene. The CDR3 has 18 amino acids. CDR3 sequence: CASSKALTKSQENTEAFF. The CDR3 nucleotides read TGTGCCAGCAGCAAAGCCTTAACAAAATCACAAGAGAACACTGAAGCTTTCTTT.